The present TCR beta chain was sequenced within a study of shared clonotypes between healthy human individuals. The CDR3 totals 13 residues. Trimming pared 4 bases from V and 3 bases from J, leaving 9 bases between. Germline V lookup: CDR1 SNHLY, CDR2 FYNNEI. Sequenced by immunoSEQ multiplex PCR; TCRdb stores in-frame clones only, minus some. The table includes fewer than 700,000 clones, around three quarters detected once. The rearrangement joins TRBV2 to TRBJ2-5, with D possibly TRBD1 on 6 matching bases. Sequencing used PBMCs. The origin of this receptor is a woman between 40 and 55 years old in good health. Some clones in this sample may be carry-over from other donors' samples. The CDR3 here is CASSGQDKETQYF. In nucleotides, the CDR3 is TGTGCCAGCAGTGGACAGGACAAAGAGACCCAGTACTTC. The full variable domain, in which reference TRBV2 and TRBJ2-5 provide the parts outside the CDR3, is EPEVTQTPSHQVTQMGQEVILRCVPISNHLYFYWYRQILGQKVEFLVSFYNNEISEKSEIFDDQFSVERPDGSNFTLKIRSTKLEDSAMYFCASSGQDKETQYFGPGTRLLVL.